A single sample is the source of the 19 T cell receptor beta chains below, sequenced in a study of T cell responses to AZD1222 COVID-19 vaccine (dated by TCRdb to the early 2020s). The sample's time point, from its label and the paper: about 28 days (+/-7) after the second vaccine dose. Library prep was done by the immunoSEQ multiplex PCR assay. The clones in this table, taken by TCRdb from immuneACCESS, are in-frame only. Not every clone is retained; where verified, under half of the shortfall comes from an unresolved V gene, and the cause of the rest is unknown. In all, the sample holds around 99,000 clones, and 91% of those were seen once. Jointly, the top ten make up about 9% of the sample. The material sequenced was peripheral blood, taken 28 days after the second AZD1222 dose. The receptors derive from an adult who received the AZD1222 COVID-19 vaccine.

With regard to this clone: Other DNA sequences in the same sample also yield this CDR3. This rearrangement joins TRBV12-3 or TRBV12-4 to TRBJ2-5; tentative D call: TRBD1 (6 bases). Trimming took off 3 bases at V and 5 bases at J, with 10 bases between the two ends. This CDR3 contains 13 residues. CDR3 nucleotide sequence: TGTGCCAGCAGTTTGGGGGCGGTGGAGACCCAGTACTTC. It yields the protein CASSLGAVETQYF.

This sequence joins TRBV28 and TRBJ2-1; TRBD1 agrees at 8 bases. V lost 5 bases to trimming and J lost 3 bases; unmatched junction nucleotides: 12. The CDR3 loop spans 17 amino acids. Looked up from germline, CDR1 is MDHEN and CDR2 is SYDVKM. The DNA for the CDR3 is TGTGCCAGCAGTCCCTCTCTGGACAGGGCGAGCTACAATGAGCAGTTCTTC. This gives the protein CASSPSLDRASYNEQFF. The full variable domain, rest sourced from reference TRBV28 and TRBJ2-1, is DVKVTQSSRYLVKRTGEKVFLECVQDMDHENMFWYRQDPGLGLRLIYFSYDVKMKEKGDIPEGYSVSREKKERFSLILESASTNQTSMYLCASSPSLDRASYNEQFFGPGTRLTVL.

This clone was seen once. The chain recombines TRBV19 with TRBJ2-3, with no clear D. This CDR3 comprises 14 residues. The V end lost 6 bases, the J end lost 4 bases, and 14 bases lay between the germline ends. Per germline, CDR1 LNHDA and CDR2 SQIVND (reference sequence). CDR3 loop: CASRSDWSADTQYF. The CDR3 region has the DNA TGTGCCAGTAGATCGGATTGGTCTGCAGATACGCAGTATTTT. The variable domain in full, with the rest retrieved from reference TRBV19 and TRBJ2-3, is DGGITQSPKYLFRKEGQNVTLSCEQNLNHDAMYWYRQDPGQGLRLIYYSQIVNDFQKGDIAEGYSVSREKKESFPLTVTSAQKNPTAFYLCASRSDWSADTQYFGPGTRLTVL.

V gene TRBV5-1 combines with J gene TRBJ2-2; 7 nucleotides agree with TRBD2. Germline-derived CDR1 and CDR2 are SGHRS and YFSETQ. There are 14 residues in the CDR3. V trimming: 2 bases; J trimming: 6 bases; junction bases outside the gene matches: 4. The CDR3 DNA sequence: TGCGCCAGCAGCTTCGCTAGCGGATCCGGGGAGCTGTTTTTT. It specifies CASSFASGSGELFF.

This clone was found a few times. The chain couples TRBV28 to TRBJ2-7; D is perhaps TRBD1 or TRBD2 (6 bases each). The CDR3 has 14 residues. The germline CDR1 and CDR2 sequences are MDHEN and SYDVKM. V was clipped by 10 bases and J by 0 bases, with 16 bases between them. The CDR3: CATLKGGTSYEQYF. In nucleotides, the CDR3 is TGTGCCACCCTGAAGGGGGGTACCTCCTACGAGCAGTACTTC.

The chain combines TRBV7-8 with TRBJ2-7; TRBD2 agrees at 8 bases. The CDR3 has 15 amino acids. CDR1 and CDR2 from the germline V gene are SGHVS and FQNEAQ. J was trimmed by 2 bases and V by 3 bases; bases with no gene match: 6. This chain's CDR3 is CASSFRIAGPYEQYF. In DNA, the CDR3 is TGTGCCAGCAGCTTTCGAATAGCGGGACCCTACGAGCAGTACTTC.

V is TRBV25-1 and J is TRBJ1-1; TRBD1 might be the D (5 bases). The V gene's germline CDR1 is MGHDK and CDR2 SYGVNS. The V end was cut by 6 bases, the J end by 1 base, with 21 bases between. The CDR3 is 17 amino acids. The CDR3 region is CASRAPNHGGKNTEAFF. The CDR3 nucleotides are TGTGCCAGCAGGGCACCTAACCACGGGGGGAAGAACACTGAAGCTTTCTTT.

The J gene is TRBJ2-7, the V gene TRBV7-2; D remains ambiguous. Germline V lookup: CDR1 SGHTA, CDR2 FQGNSA. CDR3 length: 13 residues. The V and J ends lost 5 bases and 4 bases respectively, with 12 bases between them. This CDR3 reads CASSANLGYEQYF. DNA of the CDR3: TGTGCCAGCAGCGCCAACCTAGGGTACGAGCAGTACTTC.

This chain connects TRBV25-1 to TRBJ2-7; 7 nucleotides align to TRBD2. The V segment lost 8 bases and the J segment 0 bases; nucleotides outside the gene matches: 4. This CDR3 spans 13 amino acids. Germline V lookup: CDR1 MGHDK, CDR2 SYGVNS. The CDR3 coding sequence is TGTGCCAGCGGGGGGGGAAGCTCCTACGAGCAGTACTTC. It is translated as CASGGGSSYEQYF.

V usage is TRBV27 and J usage is TRBJ2-2; 10 bases line up with TRBD2. V was clipped by 2 bases and J by 6 bases; unmatched bases: 6. Germline V gene lookup returns CDR1 MNHEY and CDR2 SMNVEV (reference sequence). The CDR3 is 16 residues long. The CDR3 is CASSLRSGRAPGELFF. CDR3 nucleotide sequence: TGTGCCAGCAGTTTAAGAAGCGGGAGGGCCCCCGGGGAGCTGTTTTTT.

By its share, this clone is medium-sized. The chain recombines TRBV18 with TRBJ1-5; no clear D. The CDR3 has 14 amino acids. Trimming took 0 bases from V and 0 from J, leaving 3 bases between them. Germline loops: CDR1 KGHSH, CDR2 LQKENI. CDR3 sequence (DNA): TGTGCCAGCTCACCACCGACTAGCAATCAGCCCCAGCATTTT. Translation: CASSPPTSNQPQHF.

The rearrangement uses TRBV29-1 and TRBJ2-1; 7 bases fit TRBD2. The CDR3 has 15 residues. The V gene's germline CDR1 is SQVTM and CDR2 ANQGSEA. J was trimmed by 0 bases and V by 3 bases; bases with no gene match: 5. This CDR3 is CSVDPSGSSYNEQFF. CDR3 DNA: TGCAGCGTTGATCCTAGCGGTAGCTCCTACAATGAGCAGTTCTTC.

The chain combines TRBV27 with TRBJ1-6, with 10 bases that match TRBD1. Germline trimming cut 9 bases from V and 14 bases from J; bases unmatched to any gene: 22. Germline V gives CDR1 MNHEY, CDR2 SMNVEV (reference sequence). The CDR3 runs 17 residues. The CDR3: CASRSLTGTGEFTALHF. DNA of the CDR3: TGTGCCAGTAGATCCCTCACCGGGACAGGGGAATTCACGGCCCTCCACTTT.

This chain joins TRBV6-2 or TRBV6-3 and TRBJ1-4; no definite D call. The V gene lost 4 bases and the J gene lost 4 bases, with 16 bases spanning the gap. The CDR3 has 16 residues. Germline-derived CDR1 and CDR2 are MNHEY and SVGEGT. CDR3: CASSLGPPLSNEKLFF. The CDR3 nucleotides read TGTGCCAGCAGTTTAGGACCGCCGTTGAGTAATGAAAAACTGTTTTTT.

The rearrangement links TRBV5-4 to TRBJ2-7; no definite D call. The CDR3 is 15 residues long. V was cut by 0 bases and J by 3 bases, with 13 bases left in between. Germline CDR1 reads SGHNT; CDR2 reads YYREEE (reference sequence). CDR3 nucleotide sequence: TGTGCCAGCAGCTTGGCTCCGGCAGGAGTCTACGAGCAGTACTTC. It encodes CASSLAPAGVYEQYF.

V gene TRBV7-8 combines with J gene TRBJ2-2; TRBD1 matches at 8 bases. Germline V gene sequence: CDR1 SGHVS, CDR2 FQNEAQ. Germline trimming cut 1 base from V and 4 bases from J; bases unmatched to any gene: 5. CDR3 length: 16 residues. In DNA, the CDR3 is TGTGCCAGCAGCTTAGGCCGGACAGGGACCACCGGGGAGCTGTTTTTT. Protein: CASSLGRTGTTGELFF.

In this sample, this clone turned up once. This chain uses TRBV27 with TRBJ2-1; TRBD2 matches 9 bases. Germline assignment: CDR1 MNHEY and CDR2 SMNVEV (reference sequence). After removal of 5 bases from V and 6 bases from J, the junction contained 20 bases not matched to a gene. The length of the CDR3 is 19 residues. This CDR3 is CASSLLSLIAGESANEQFF. In DNA form, the CDR3 reads TGTGCCAGCAGTCTCCTATCTTTGATAGCGGGAGAGTCGGCCAATGAGCAGTTCTTC.

This chain links TRBV15 with TRBJ2-7; perhaps TRBD1 as D (5 bases). The germline V gene encodes CDR1 LNHNV and CDR2 YYDKDF (reference sequence). This CDR3 has 14 amino acids. V was trimmed by 1 base and J by 3 bases, leaving 10 bases between them. The CDR3 DNA reads as TGTGCCACCAGCAGAGTAGCAGGGAACTACGAGCAGTACTTC. Its translation is CATSRVAGNYEQYF.

V usage is TRBV7-9 and J usage is TRBJ2-7; D remains ambiguous. The CDR3 runs 12 residues. V gave up 2 bases and J gave up 6 bases, with 8 bases separating them. Germline V lookup: CDR1 SEHNR, CDR2 FQNEAQ (reference sequence). The CDR3 loop reads CASSLKAGEQYF. For the CDR3, the DNA is TGTGCCAGCAGCTTAAAGGCCGGCGAGCAGTACTTC.